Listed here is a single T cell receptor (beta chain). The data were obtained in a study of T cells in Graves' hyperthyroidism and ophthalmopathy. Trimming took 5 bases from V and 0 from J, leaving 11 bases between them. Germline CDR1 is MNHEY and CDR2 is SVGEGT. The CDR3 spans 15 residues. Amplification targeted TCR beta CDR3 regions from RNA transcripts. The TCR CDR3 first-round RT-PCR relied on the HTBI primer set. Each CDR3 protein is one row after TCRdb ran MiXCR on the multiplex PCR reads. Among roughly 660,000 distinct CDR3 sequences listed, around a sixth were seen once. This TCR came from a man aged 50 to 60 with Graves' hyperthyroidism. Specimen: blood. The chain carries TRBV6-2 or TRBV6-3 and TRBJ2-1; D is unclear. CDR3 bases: TGTGCCAGCAGTAACGACGGTTCCTCCTACAATGAGCAGTTCTTC. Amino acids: CASSNDGSSYNEQFF.